A single sample gave rise to the 17 T cell receptor beta chains below, sequenced in a study of blood T cell repertoires in COVID-19. Generated by immunoSEQ multiplex PCR, the TCRdb table keeps only in-frame clones and is missing some. The sample has around 240,000 clones; 91% are singletons. The specimen sequenced was PBMCs or T cells enriched from blood (not recorded which). These TCRs come from a human donor in a cohort exposed to, infected with or recovered from COVID-19 (not recorded which). The donor label of this sample is uncertain.

The chain joins TRBV5-1 to TRBJ2-7; TRBD1 aligns across 11 bases. Germline values: CDR1 SGHRS, CDR2 YFSETQ. Trimming at V came to 2 bases and at J to 6 bases, leaving 4 bases not matched to a gene. The length of the CDR3 is 14 residues. The CDR3 is CASSLGDRGSEQYF. CDR3 DNA sequence: TGCGCCAGCAGCTTAGGGGACAGGGGGAGCGAGCAGTACTTC.

The chain is built from TRBV27 and TRBJ2-7; D is possibly TRBD1 (7 bases). The CDR3 contains 15 residues. Per germline, CDR1 MNHEY and CDR2 SMNVEV (reference sequence). The ends were cut back, 5 bases at V and 0 bases at J, with 14 bases in the middle. CDR3: CASSPRQGGSYEQYF. CDR3 DNA sequence: TGTGCCAGCAGTCCGCGTCAGGGGGGCTCCTACGAGCAGTACTTC.

V usage is TRBV19 and J usage is TRBJ1-1, with D perhaps TRBD1 (6 bases). The germline V gene encodes CDR1 LNHDA and CDR2 SQIVND (reference sequence). V was clipped by 5 bases and J by 4 bases, with 17 bases between them. The CDR3 length is 15 residues. The CDR3, as DNA: TGTGCCAGTAGTCCTCCTGACAGGTTTGGCACTGAAGCTTTCTTT. Translating gives CASSPPDRFGTEAFF.

This chain uses TRBV5-1 with TRBJ2-5, with 8 bases fitting TRBD2. The CDR3 spans 14 residues. V trimming: 2 bases; J trimming: 4 bases; junction bases outside the gene matches: 4. Germline V gene lookup returns CDR1 SGHRS and CDR2 YFSETQ. CDR3 sequence: CASSFSGARETQYF. Here the CDR3 DNA reads TGCGCCAGCAGCTTTAGCGGGGCTAGAGAGACCCAGTACTTC.

The chain uses TRBV19 and TRBJ2-7; a possible D gene is TRBD2 (5 bases). V dropped 6 bases and J dropped 3 bases, with 15 bases sitting between them. In germline, CDR1 is LNHDA, CDR2 SQIVND (reference sequence). The CDR3 totals 14 residues. CDR3 region: CASSHSGKNYEQYF. In nucleotides, the CDR3 is TGTGCCAGTAGCCACTCCGGGAAGAACTACGAGCAGTACTTC.

This chain uses TRBV9 with TRBJ1-3; D is possibly TRBD1 (5 bases). This CDR3 region has 15 residues. Trimming shortened V by 4 bases and J by 3 bases, and 14 bases separated the two germline ends. CDR1 and CDR2 from the germline V gene are SGDLS and YYNGEE. The CDR3 region is CASSPRGGGGNTIYF. The DNA for the CDR3 is TGTGCCAGCAGCCCCCGTGGGGGAGGTGGAAACACCATATATTTT.

V is TRBV24-1 and J is TRBJ2-3; 10 nucleotides agree with TRBD1. Germline trimming cut 5 bases from V and 4 bases from J; bases unmatched to any gene: 8. CDR3 length: 16 residues. In germline, CDR1 is KGHDR, CDR2 SFDVKD. CDR3 protein: CATSGPGQGISDTQYF. CDR3 in DNA: TGTGCCACCAGTGGTCCGGGACAGGGGATCTCAGATACGCAGTATTTT.

The chain combines TRBV9 with TRBJ2-1; 12 nucleotides line up with TRBD2. This CDR3 is 15 amino acids long. CDR1 is SGDLS and CDR2 is YYNGEE in the germline V gene. The V gene end was trimmed by 4 bases and the J gene end by 4 bases; junction bases not matched to a gene: 3. This CDR3 reads CASSTTSGGYNEQFF. The DNA for the CDR3 is TGTGCCAGCAGCACCACTAGCGGGGGGTACAATGAGCAGTTCTTC.

V is TRBV19 and J is TRBJ1-2, with D tentatively TRBD1 (6 bases). Between the trimmed V and J ends, which lost 3 bases and 0 bases, there was a span of 11 bases. In germline, CDR1 is LNHDA, CDR2 SQIVND (reference sequence). The CDR3 consists of 15 residues. The CDR3 protein is CASSIYHRANYGYTF. The CDR3 DNA reads as TGTGCCAGTAGTATCTACCACAGGGCTAACTATGGCTACACCTTC.

The sample holds one count of this clone. The rearrangement uses TRBV11-1 and TRBJ1-1; D unclear. Germline-derived CDR1 and CDR2 are SGHAT and FQDESV (reference sequence). This CDR3 is 14 amino acids long. The V end lost 2 bases, the J end lost 1 base, and 8 bases lay between the germline ends. CDR3 nucleotide sequence: TGTGCCAGCAGCTTATCGAACAGGAACACTGAAGCTTTCTTT. Encoded protein: CASSLSNRNTEAFF.

The gene calls are TRBV5-6 and TRBJ1-4, with TRBD1 as a possible D gene (5 bases). Trimming shortened V by 4 bases and J by 3 bases, and 10 bases separated the two germline ends. The V gene's germline CDR1 is SGHDT and CDR2 YYEEEE. CDR3 length equals 14 residues. CDR3 nucleotide sequence: TGTGCCAGCAGCCTGGGACGGGCTAATGAAAAACTGTTTTTT. Translation gives CASSLGRANEKLFF.

CDR3 coding DNA: TGTGCCAGCAGCGCAAAAGAGACCCAGTACTTC. Its protein is CASSAKETQYF. This chain connects TRBV9 to TRBJ2-5; D gene uncertain. The CDR3 length is 11 residues. The ends were cut back, 3 bases at V and 3 bases at J, with 3 bases in the middle. Germline-derived CDR1 and CDR2 are SGDLS and YYNGEE.

CDR3 amino acids: CASSPREEETQYF. The CDR3 nucleotides are TGTGCCAGCAGCCCCAGGGAAGAAGAGACCCAGTACTTC. V is TRBV7-9 and J is TRBJ2-5, with D tentatively TRBD1 (5 bases). This CDR3 contains 13 residues. Germline V gene lookup returns CDR1 SEHNR and CDR2 FQNEAQ (reference sequence). With 5 bases removed from V and 3 bases from J, the gap between germline ends came to 10 bases.

This chain links TRBV5-5 with TRBJ1-5, with TRBD1 identical over 7 bases. Germline CDR1 and CDR2: SGHKS and YYEKEE (reference sequence). The CDR3 runs to 15 residues. Unmatched junction bases numbered 5, after V lost 5 bases and J lost 0 bases. In DNA form, the CDR3 reads TGTGCCAGCAGTTTACGGACAGGTAGCAATCAGCCCCAGCATTTT. This sequence encodes CASSLRTGSNQPQHF.

The rearrangement links TRBV10-2 to TRBJ2-7, with 10 bases fitting TRBD2. With V trimmed by 7 bases and J by 0 bases, 6 bases remained unmatched. This CDR3 is built from 15 residues. CDR1 is WSHSY, CDR2 SAAADI, per germline. DNA for the CDR3: TGCGCCAGCAAGGCACTAGCGGGAAGCTCCTACGAGCAGTACTTC. Its translation: CASKALAGSSYEQYF.

The chain employs TRBV30 and TRBJ1-4, with 9 bases identical to TRBD1. This CDR3 comprises 12 residues. V gave up 8 bases and J gave up 8 bases; unmatched junction bases: 6. In germline, CDR1 is GTSNPN, CDR2 SVGIG (reference sequence). CDR3 amino acids: CARQGVGEKLFF. CDR3 in DNA: TGTGCCCGACAGGGGGTTGGGGAAAAACTGTTTTTT.

The rearrangement links TRBV19 to TRBJ1-1; D ambiguous. This CDR3 is built from 13 residues. Deletions cut 4 bases from V and 5 bases from J, with 11 bases between. Germline CDR1 is LNHDA and CDR2 is SQIVND (reference sequence). The CDR3 region has the DNA TGTGCCAGTAGTAAGGTTCCGGAGACTGAAGCTTTCTTT. This encodes CASSKVPETEAFF.